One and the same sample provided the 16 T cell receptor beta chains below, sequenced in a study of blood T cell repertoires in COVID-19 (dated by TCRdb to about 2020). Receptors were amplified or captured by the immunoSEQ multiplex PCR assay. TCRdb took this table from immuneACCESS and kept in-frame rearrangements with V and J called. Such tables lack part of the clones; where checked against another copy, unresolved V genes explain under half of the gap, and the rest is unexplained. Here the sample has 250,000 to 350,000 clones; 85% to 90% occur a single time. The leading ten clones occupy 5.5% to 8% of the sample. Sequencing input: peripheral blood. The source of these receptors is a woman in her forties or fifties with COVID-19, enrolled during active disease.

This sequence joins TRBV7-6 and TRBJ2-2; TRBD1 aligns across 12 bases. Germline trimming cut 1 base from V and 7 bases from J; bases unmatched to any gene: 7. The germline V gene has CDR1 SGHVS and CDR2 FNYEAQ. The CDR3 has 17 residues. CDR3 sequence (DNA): TGTGCCAGCAGCTTAGAAGGGACAGGGGGCCCCGGCGGGGAGCTGTTTTTT. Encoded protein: CASSLEGTGGPGGELFF. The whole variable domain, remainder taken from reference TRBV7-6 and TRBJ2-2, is GAGVSQSPRYKVTKRGQDVALRCDPISGHVSLYWYRQALGQGPEFLTYFNYEAQQDKSGLPNDRFSAERPEGSISTLTIQRTEQRDSAMYRCASSLEGTGGPGGELFFGEGSRLTVL.

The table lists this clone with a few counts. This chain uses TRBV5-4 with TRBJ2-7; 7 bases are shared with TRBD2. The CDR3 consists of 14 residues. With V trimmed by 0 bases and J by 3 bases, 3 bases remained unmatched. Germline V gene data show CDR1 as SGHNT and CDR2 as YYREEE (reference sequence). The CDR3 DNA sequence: TGTGCCAGCAGCTTGGAACCTAGCGGCTACGAGCAGTACTTC. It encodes CASSLEPSGYEQYF.

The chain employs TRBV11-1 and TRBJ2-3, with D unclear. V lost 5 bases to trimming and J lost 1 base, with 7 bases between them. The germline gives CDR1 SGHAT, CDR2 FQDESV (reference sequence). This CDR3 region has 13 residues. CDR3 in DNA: TGTGCCAGCAGCCTTCTAGGCACAGATACGCAGTATTTT. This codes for CASSLLGTDTQYF.

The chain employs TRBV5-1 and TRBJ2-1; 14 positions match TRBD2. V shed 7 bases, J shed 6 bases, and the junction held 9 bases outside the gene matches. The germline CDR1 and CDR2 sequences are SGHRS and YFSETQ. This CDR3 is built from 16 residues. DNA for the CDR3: TGCGCCAGCGGTAGGACTAGCGGGAGGCAGGTCAATGAGCAGTTCTTC. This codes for CASGRTSGRQVNEQFF.

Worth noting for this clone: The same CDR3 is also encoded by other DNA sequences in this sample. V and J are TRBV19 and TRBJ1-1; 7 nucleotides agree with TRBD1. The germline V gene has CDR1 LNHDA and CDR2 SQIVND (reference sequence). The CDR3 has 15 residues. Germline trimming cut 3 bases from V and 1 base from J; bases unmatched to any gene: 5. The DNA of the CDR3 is TGTGCCAGTAGTATTGGGGGACAGACGAACACTGAAGCTTTCTTT. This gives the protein CASSIGGQTNTEAFF.

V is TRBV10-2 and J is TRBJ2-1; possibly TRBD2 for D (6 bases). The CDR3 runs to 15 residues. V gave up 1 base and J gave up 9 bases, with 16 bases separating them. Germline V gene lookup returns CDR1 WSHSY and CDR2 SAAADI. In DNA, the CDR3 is TGCGCCAGCAGTGAGTATCGGGACTGGCGTGGTGAGCAGTTCTTC. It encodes CASSEYRDWRGEQFF.

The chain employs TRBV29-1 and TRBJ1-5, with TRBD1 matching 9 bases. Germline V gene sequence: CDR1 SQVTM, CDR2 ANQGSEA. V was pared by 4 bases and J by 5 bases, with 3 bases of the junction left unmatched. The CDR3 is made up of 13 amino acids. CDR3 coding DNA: TGCAGCGTTGCGGACAGGGGTTATCAGCCCCAGCATTTT. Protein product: CSVADRGYQPQHF. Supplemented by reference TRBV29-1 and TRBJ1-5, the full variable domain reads SAVISQKPSRDICQRGTSLTIQCQVDSQVTMMFWYRQQPGQSLTLIATANQGSEATYESGFVIDKFPISRPNLTFSTLTVSNMSPEDSSIYLCSVADRGYQPQHFGDGTRLSIL.

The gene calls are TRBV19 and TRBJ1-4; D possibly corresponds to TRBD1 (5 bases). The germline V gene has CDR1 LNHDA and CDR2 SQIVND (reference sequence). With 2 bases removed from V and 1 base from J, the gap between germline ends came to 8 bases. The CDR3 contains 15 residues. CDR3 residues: CASSISDRTNEKLFF. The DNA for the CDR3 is TGTGCCAGTAGTATATCAGACAGAACTAATGAAAAACTGTTTTTT.

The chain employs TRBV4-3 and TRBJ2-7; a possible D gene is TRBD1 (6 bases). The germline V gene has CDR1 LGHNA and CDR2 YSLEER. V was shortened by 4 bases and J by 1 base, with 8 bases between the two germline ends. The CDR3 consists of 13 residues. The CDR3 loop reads CASSRQVSYEQYF. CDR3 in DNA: TGCGCCAGCAGCCGACAGGTGTCCTACGAGCAGTACTTC.

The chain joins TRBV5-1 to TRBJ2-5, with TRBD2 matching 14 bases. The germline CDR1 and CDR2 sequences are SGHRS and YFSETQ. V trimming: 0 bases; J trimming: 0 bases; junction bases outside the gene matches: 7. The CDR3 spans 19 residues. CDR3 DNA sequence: TGCGCCAGCAGCTTGGGACTAGCGGGAGGGGGACCGTACCAAGAGACCCAGTACTTC. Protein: CASSLGLAGGGPYQETQYF.

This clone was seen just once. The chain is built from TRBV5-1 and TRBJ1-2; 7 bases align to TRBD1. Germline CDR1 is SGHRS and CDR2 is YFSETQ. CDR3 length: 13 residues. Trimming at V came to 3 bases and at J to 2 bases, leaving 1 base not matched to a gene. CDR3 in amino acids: CASSSGQNYGYTF. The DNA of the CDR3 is TGCGCCAGCAGCTCGGGACAGAACTATGGCTACACCTTC.

The CDR3 DNA follows: TGCAGCGTTGAAGAAGGAGGGTTCCAAGAGACCCAGTACTTC. Encoded protein: CSVEEGGFQETQYF. The rearrangement uses TRBV29-1 and TRBJ2-5; D perhaps matches TRBD2 (6 bases). Trimming stripped 0 bases from V and 1 base from J, with 9 bases between. The CDR3 contains 14 residues. Germline-derived CDR1 and CDR2 are SQVTM and ANQGSEA.

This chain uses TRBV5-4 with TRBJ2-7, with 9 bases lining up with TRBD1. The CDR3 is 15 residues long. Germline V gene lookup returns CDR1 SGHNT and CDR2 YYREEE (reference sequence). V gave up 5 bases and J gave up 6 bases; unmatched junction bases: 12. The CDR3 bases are TGTGCCAGCAGTGACTCCGGGACAGGGTCGGTCGAGCAGTACTTC. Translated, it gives CASSDSGTGSVEQYF.

CDR3 loop: CASSTQGRRTEAFF. The CDR3 bases are TGTGCCAGTAGTACACAGGGGCGGCGTACTGAAGCTTTCTTT. V gene TRBV19 combines with J gene TRBJ1-1; 7 positions agree with TRBD1. In germline, CDR1 is LNHDA, CDR2 SQIVND (reference sequence). With V trimmed by 4 bases and J by 5 bases, 7 bases remained unmatched. The CDR3 is 14 residues long.

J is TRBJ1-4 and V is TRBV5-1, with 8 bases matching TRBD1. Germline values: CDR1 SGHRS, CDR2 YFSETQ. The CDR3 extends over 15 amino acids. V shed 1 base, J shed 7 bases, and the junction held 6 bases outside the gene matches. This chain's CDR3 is CASSLSGDRGEKLFF. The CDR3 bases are TGCGCCAGCAGCTTGTCCGGAGACAGGGGTGAAAAACTGTTTTTT.

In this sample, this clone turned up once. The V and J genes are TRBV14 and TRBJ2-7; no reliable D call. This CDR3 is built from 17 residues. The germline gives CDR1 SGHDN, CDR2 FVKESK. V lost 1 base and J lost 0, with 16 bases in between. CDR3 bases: TGTGCCAGCAGCCAAGGACCCTTTGCGGTTAACTCCTACGAGCAGTACTTC. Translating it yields CASSQGPFAVNSYEQYF.